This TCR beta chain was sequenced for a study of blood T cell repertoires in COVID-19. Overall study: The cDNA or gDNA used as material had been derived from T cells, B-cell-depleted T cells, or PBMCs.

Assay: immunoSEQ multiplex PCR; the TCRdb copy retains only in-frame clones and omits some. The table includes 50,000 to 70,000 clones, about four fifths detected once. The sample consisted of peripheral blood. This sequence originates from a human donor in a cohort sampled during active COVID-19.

The CDR3 is CASSYSPGNTGELFF. The CDR3 DNA reads TGTGCCAGCAGTTACTCGCCCGGGAACACCGGGGAGCTGTTTTTT. This chain uses TRBV6-6 with TRBJ2-2; D unclear. The germline CDR1 and CDR2 sequences are MNHNY and SVGAGI (reference sequence). Trimming shortened V by 0 bases and J by 1 base, and 6 bases separated the two germline ends. The CDR3 runs to 15 residues.